This TCR beta chain was found in a study of cytotoxic CD8 clonotypes in ibrutinib-treated CLL. Study-level information: Researchers reported 11 relapsed/refractory and 15 treatment-naive patients, roughly 17 of them IGHV unmutated. On average, almost 95,000 productive rearrangements and about 280,000 productive templates per sample.

The CDR3 has 14 residues. Trimming removed 6 bases from V and 5 bases from J; junction bases left unmatched: 8. In germline, CDR1 is MGHDK, CDR2 SYGVNS. Study-wide results and caveats: With treatment, public clonotypes, which were uncommon, either contracted or remained stable.

Generated by immunoSEQ multiplex PCR, the TCRdb table keeps only in-frame clones and is missing some. This table holds 330,000 or so clones, under 70% found once. Remarks on this clone: Its antigen is as yet unknown.

The receptor comes from a human donor with chronic lymphocytic leukemia. The chain carries TRBV25-1 and TRBJ1-1; 8 bases align to TRBD1. This specimen consisted of PBMCs, obtained after 36 months of ibrutinib treatment. CDR3 residues: CASSVRGRGTEAFF. The CDR3 DNA sequence: TGTGCCAGCAGCGTCAGGGGGCGTGGGACTGAAGCTTTCTTT.